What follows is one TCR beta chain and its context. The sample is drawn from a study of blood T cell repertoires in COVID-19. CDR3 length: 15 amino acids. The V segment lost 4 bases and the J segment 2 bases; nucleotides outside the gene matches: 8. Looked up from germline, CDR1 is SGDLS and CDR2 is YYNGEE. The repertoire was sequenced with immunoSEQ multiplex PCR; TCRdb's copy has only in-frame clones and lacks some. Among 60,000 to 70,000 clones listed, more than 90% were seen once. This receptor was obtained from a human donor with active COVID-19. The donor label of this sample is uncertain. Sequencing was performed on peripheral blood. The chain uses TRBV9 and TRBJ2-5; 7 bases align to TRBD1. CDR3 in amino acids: CASSPPGTVQETQYF. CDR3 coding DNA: TGTGCCAGCAGCCCGCCCGGGACAGTACAAGAGACCCAGTACTTC.